The present entry profiles one TCR beta chain with its context. Its antigen is not identified. Germline trimming cut 2 bases from V and 3 bases from J; bases unmatched to any gene: 6. The germline V gene has CDR1 MNHNS and CDR2 SASEGT. The CDR3 totals 15 residues. This specimen comes from a study of shared clonotypes between healthy human individuals. The genomic DNA of each subset was split evenly across several immunoSEQ plates. Clones were read by immunoSEQ multiplex PCR, and TCRdb kept only the in-frame ones, dropping some. The data contain more than 2 million clones, nearly 97% of them singletons. Points from the study as a whole: As a rule, naive subsets had a larger estimated richness than memory subsets. The naive CD4 repertoires of several donors were compared, and approximately 4.7% of clonotypes were shared.

The sequence was collected from a man between 18 and 29 years old in good health. The J gene is TRBJ1-2, the V gene TRBV6-1; TRBD1 matches at 7 bases. Sequences were obtained from naive CD4+ T cells sorted from blood. Noted subset: CD45RA+ positively selected. In DNA, the CDR3 is TGTGCCAGCAGTGAACCGACAGGGAACGACTATGGCTACACCTTC. This translates into CASSEPTGNDYGYTF.